This T cell receptor beta chain was identified in a study of chemoradiotherapy in HPV16-positive cancers (dated 2022 in TCRdb). Broadly, across the study: Candidate HPV-specific T-cell clones and common TCR motifs were defined through functional T-cell assays on cells from two HPV16-positive patients. The study asked whether T-cell immunity against the HPV oncoproteins E6 and E7 changes during chemoradiotherapy and whether it affects survival. The candidate HPV-specific TCRs and motifs were then tracked in TCR repertoires from more than 85 patients with HPV-related cancers.

Receptor libraries were prepared by the immunoSEQ multiplex PCR assay. In its TCRdb copy, this immuneACCESS table keeps in-frame sequences only and misses some clones. Where compared with another copy, unresolved V genes explain less than half of these, and the others have no known cause. The sample data list about 8,100 clones, and less than 75% of these were observed just once. Of the sample, less than 25% falls within the top ten clones. By sample share, this clone is large (0.1 to 1%). Its antigen has not been determined. Base qualities were left out, and no much larger clone turns up one base away. Trimming takes 8 bases from V and 4 bases from J, and the germline ends sit 20 bases apart. From cysteine to phenylalanine, the CDR3 is 14 amino acids long. Of the read, only the CDR3 DNA is kept; its 42 bases are in frame from base 1. The germline V gene (reference sequence) yields GTSNPN for CDR1 and SVGIG for CDR2.

Repertoires were sampled multiple times during chemoradiotherapy, which allowed clonal expansion in the tumor microenvironment to be followed. Broader findings and caveats from the paper: Among HPV16-positive patients, expansion of HPV-responsive T cells during chemoradiotherapy was associated with better recurrence-free survival. The functional definition of HPV-specific T cells came from only a couple of HPV16-positive patients, and the survival association was reported for HPV16-positive patients. Expansion of candidate HPV-specific clones and E7-related TCR motifs was observed in the tumor microenvironment during treatment, whereas no such expansion was observed for non-HPV-specific T cells.

Here the chain combines TRBV30 and TRBJ1-2; the D gene is unclear. This material was acquired from a patient who underwent chemoradiotherapy. This receptor was identified in a human donor with HPV-associated anogenital cancer. Read as DNA, the sequence is TGTGCCGGCCTCTTCGATGGGGTGATCTATGGCTACACCTTC. It specifies CAGLFDGVIYGYTF.